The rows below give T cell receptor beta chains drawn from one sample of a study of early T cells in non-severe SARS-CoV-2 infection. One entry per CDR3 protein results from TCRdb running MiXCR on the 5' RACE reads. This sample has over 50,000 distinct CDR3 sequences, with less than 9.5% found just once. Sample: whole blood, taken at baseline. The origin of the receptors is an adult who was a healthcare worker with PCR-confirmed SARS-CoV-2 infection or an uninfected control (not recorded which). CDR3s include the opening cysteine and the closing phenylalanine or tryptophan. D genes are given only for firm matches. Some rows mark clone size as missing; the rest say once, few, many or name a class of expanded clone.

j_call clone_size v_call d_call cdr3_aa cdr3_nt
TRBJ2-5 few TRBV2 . CASSLGLGTGQETQYF TGTGCCAGCAGTTTGGGACTTGGAACGGGGCAAGAGACCCAGTACTTC
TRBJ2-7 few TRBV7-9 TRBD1 CASSHPLGQGRYEQYF TGTGCCAGCAGCCACCCTTTAGGACAGGGACGCTACGAGCAGTACTTC
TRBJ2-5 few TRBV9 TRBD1 CASSDQTGTASETQYF TGTGCCAGCAGCGATCAAACGGGGACAGCCTCTGAGACCCAGTACTTC
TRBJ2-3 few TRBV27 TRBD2 CASSPLGLAGDEGVDTQYF TGTGCCAGCAGTCCCCTGGGACTAGCGGGAGATGAGGGGGTGGATACGCAGTATTTT
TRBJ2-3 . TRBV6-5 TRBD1 CASKDRGVGADTQYF TGTGCCAGCAAGGACAGGGGAGTCGGTGCAGATACGCAGTATTTT
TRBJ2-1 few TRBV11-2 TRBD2 CASSFTRRLAGAGEQFF TGTGCCAGCAGCTTCACTAGACGACTAGCGGGAGCGGGGGAGCAGTTCTTC
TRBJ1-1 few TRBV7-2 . CASSRVLMPPEAFF TGTGCCAGCAGCCGAGTTCTGATGCCCCCTGAAGCTTTCTTT
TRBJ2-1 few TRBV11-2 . CASSLSLYNEQFF TGTGCCAGCAGCTTATCGCTTTACAATGAGCAGTTCTTC
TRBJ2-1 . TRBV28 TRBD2 CASSPGTSRNNEQFF TGTGCCAGCAGCCCTGGGACTAGCAGGAACAATGAGCAGTTCTTC
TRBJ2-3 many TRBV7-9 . CASSLVGGTTDTQYF TGTGCCAGCAGCTTAGTCGGGGGTACCACAGATACGCAGTATTTT
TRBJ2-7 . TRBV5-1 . CASSLSGDAYEQYF TGCGCCAGCAGCTTATCCGGAGACGCCTACGAGCAGTACTTC
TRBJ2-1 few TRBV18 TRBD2 CASSPGLAGVNEQFF TGTGCCAGCTCACCTGGCCTAGCGGGAGTCAATGAGCAGTTCTTC
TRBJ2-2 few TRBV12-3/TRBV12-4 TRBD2 CASRGSGLAGVTGELFF TGTGCCAGCAGAGGGTCCGGACTAGCGGGAGTTACCGGGGAGCTGTTTTTT
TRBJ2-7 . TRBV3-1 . CASSPVDGSSEQYF TGTGCCAGCAGCCCGGTCGACGGGAGTAGCGAGCAGTACTTC
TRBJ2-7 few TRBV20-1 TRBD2 CSAGGRWREASYEQYF TGCAGTGCTGGAGGGCGGTGGCGGGAGGCCTCCTACGAGCAGTACTTC
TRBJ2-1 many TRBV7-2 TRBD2 CASSFGTSDSQFF TGTGCCAGCAGCTTCGGGACTAGTGATAGTCAGTTCTTC
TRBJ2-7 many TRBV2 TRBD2 CASSAVGTSGTYEQYF TGTGCCAGCAGTGCAGTTGGGACTAGCGGAACCTACGAGCAGTACTTC
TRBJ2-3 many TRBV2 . CASSTVATDTQYF TGTGCCAGCAGTACGGTTGCCACAGATACGCAGTATTTT
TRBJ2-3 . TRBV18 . CASSPGAVGDTQYF TGTGCCAGCTCACCGGGGGCAGTAGGAGATACGCAGTATTTT
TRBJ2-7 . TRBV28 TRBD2 CASSKLAGVRRYEQYF TGTGCCAGCAGTAAACTAGCGGGAGTCCGGCGCTACGAGCAGTACTTC
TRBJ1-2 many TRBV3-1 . CASSQDQGPIYGYTF TGTGCCAGCAGCCAAGATCAGGGGCCTATTTATGGCTACACCTTC
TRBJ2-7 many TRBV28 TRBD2 CASSTSGRSYEQYF TGTGCCAGCAGCACTAGCGGGCGCTCCTACGAGCAGTACTTC
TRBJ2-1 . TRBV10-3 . CAISESRELYNEQFF TGTGCCATCAGTGAGTCGAGGGAACTCTACAATGAGCAGTTCTTC
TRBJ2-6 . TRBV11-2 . CASSLTGAAGANVLTF TGTGCCAGCAGCTTAACGGGGGCGGCTGGGGCCAACGTCCTGACTTTC
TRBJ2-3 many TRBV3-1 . CASSQARADTQYF TGTGCCAGCAGCCAGGCCAGAGCAGATACGCAGTATTTT
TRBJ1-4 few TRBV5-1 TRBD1 CASRETGVGEKLFF TGCGCCAGCAGAGAGACAGGGGTTGGTGAAAAACTGTTTTTT